A single sample is the source of the 25 T cell receptor beta chains below, sequenced in a study of Graves' ophthalmopathy and Graves' hyperthyroidism. From RNA, the CDR3 regions of TCR beta chains were amplified and sequenced. Scientists carried out first-round RT-PCR using HTBI primers and then a second-round multiplex PCR. In TCRdb, the multiplex PCR reads were re-called with MiXCR into one record per CDR3 protein. In the table there are roughly 160,000 distinct CDR3 sequences, under 45% of which are singletons. Sequencing input: peripheral blood. The receptor source for this set is a man younger than 45 with Graves' ophthalmopathy.

V is TRBV6-2 or TRBV6-3 and J is TRBJ2-7; D unresolved. The CDR3 covers 14 residues. The V end was cut by 4 bases, the J end by 1 base, with 11 bases between. Germline CDR1 and CDR2: MNHEY and SVGEGT. The CDR3 nucleotides are TGTGCCAGCAGTTCGCGCGACGGGTCCTACGAGCAGTACTTC. It specifies CASSSRDGSYEQYF.

In this sample, this clonotype turned up many times. CDR3 loop: CSVAQNGAFF. The CDR3 DNA follows: TGCAGCGTTGCCCAGAACGGGGCTTTCTTT. This chain joins TRBV29-1 and TRBJ1-1; D unresolved. This CDR3 is 10 amino acids long. Germline CDR1 is SQVTM and CDR2 is ANQGSEA. Trimming shortened V by 4 bases and J by 11 bases, and 11 bases separated the two germline ends.

The table lists this clonotype with a few counts. The chain combines TRBV15 with TRBJ1-1; D unclear. V gave up 1 base and J gave up 1 base, with 4 bases separating them. The CDR3 length is 13 residues. The germline gives CDR1 LNHNV, CDR2 YYDKDF (reference sequence). CDR3 DNA sequence: TGTGCCACCAGCAGAGGGACGAACACTGAAGCTTTCTTT. This codes for CATSRGTNTEAFF.

The rearrangement uses TRBV12-3 or TRBV12-4 and TRBJ2-7; 9 bases align to TRBD1. Trimming removed 2 bases from V and 5 bases from J; junction bases left unmatched: 4. The CDR3 has 14 amino acids. Here the CDR3 DNA reads TGTGCCAGCAGTTTACTGACAGGGGGTAACGAGCAGTACTTC. The encoded protein is CASSLLTGGNEQYF.

The chain is built from TRBV28 and TRBJ1-6; 12 bases are a match to TRBD1. The CDR3 has 19 residues. Germline CDR1 is MDHEN and CDR2 is SYDVKM. The V gene end was trimmed by 6 bases and the J gene end by 6 bases; junction bases not matched to a gene: 15. CDR3 DNA: TGTGCCAGCAGGGGGGGGACAGGGGGCCGTTTTAGTTCTAATTCACCCCTCCACTTT. It translates to CASRGGTGGRFSSNSPLHF.

This clonotype was recorded at least ten times. V gene TRBV5-1 combines with J gene TRBJ1-1, with TRBD1 as a possible D gene (6 bases). Trimming cost V 4 bases and J 5 bases, with 18 bases left between them. CDR3 length: 15 amino acids. Germline V CDR1 and CDR2: SGHRS, YFSETQ. CDR3 amino acids: CASSATGQLGTEAFF. CDR3 DNA sequence: TGCGCCAGCAGCGCAACGGGACAACTGGGAACTGAAGCTTTCTTT.

The sample holds many counts of this clonotype. The V call is TRBV20-1, the J call TRBJ1-1; D is ambiguous. Germline assignment: CDR1 DFQATT and CDR2 SNEGSKA (reference sequence). There are 11 residues in the CDR3. Trimming removed 5 bases at V and 7 bases at J, with 11 bases between. DNA of the CDR3: TGCAGTGCTCGACCCCTTATTGAAGCTTTCTTT. Its protein is CSARPLIEAFF.

This clonotype appeared many times. V is TRBV12-3 or TRBV12-4 and J is TRBJ1-2, with 7 bases matching TRBD1. The junction had 2 bases not matched to a gene; V was cut back by 3 bases and J by 4 bases. The CDR3 runs 13 residues. CDR3 sequence: CASSLGQSYGYTF. The DNA of the CDR3 is TGTGCCAGCAGTTTGGGACAGTCCTATGGCTACACCTTC.

This clonotype was seen many times. The CDR3 sequence: CSVREGETQYF. The CDR3, as DNA: TGCAGCGTTCGGGAGGGGGAGACCCAGTACTTC. This chain joins TRBV29-1 and TRBJ2-5, with TRBD2 matching 8 bases. Trimming at V came to 5 bases and at J to 5 bases, leaving 1 base not matched to a gene. This CDR3 has 11 amino acids. Germline values: CDR1 SQVTM, CDR2 ANQGSEA.

The chain couples TRBV28 to TRBJ2-7, with 13 bases fitting TRBD2. The CDR3 runs to 16 residues. CDR1 is MDHEN, CDR2 SYDVKM, per germline. Trimming removed 6 bases from V and 7 bases from J; junction bases left unmatched: 12. The CDR3 nucleotides read TGTGCCAGCAGCTTAGACGGGACTAGCGGGAAGCATGAGCAGTACTTC. Protein: CASSLDGTSGKHEQYF. Full variable domain (remainder filled in from reference TRBV28 and TRBJ2-7): DVKVTQSSRYLVKRTGEKVFLECVQDMDHENMFWYRQDPGLGLRLIYFSYDVKMKEKGDIPEGYSVSREKKERFSLILESASTNQTSMYLCASSLDGTSGKHEQYFGPGTRLTVT.

This clonotype has a handful of counts. The rearrangement uses TRBV6-1 and TRBJ2-7; weak D call: TRBD2 (6 bases). The V gene's germline CDR1 is MNHNS and CDR2 SASEGT. Trimming shortened V by 6 bases and J by 4 bases, and 7 bases separated the two germline ends. The CDR3 loop spans 11 amino acids. CDR3 nucleotides: TGTGCCAGCAGGGAGGGATACGAGCAGTACTTC. Translated, it gives CASREGYEQYF.

This clonotype was found many times. This chain links TRBV5-1 with TRBJ1-1; no clear D gene. V dropped 3 bases and J dropped 0 bases, with 12 bases sitting between them. This CDR3 has 15 amino acids. Germline V gene sequence: CDR1 SGHRS, CDR2 YFSETQ. In DNA, the CDR3 is TGCGCCAGCAGCTACGACCCCCTCATGAACACTGAAGCTTTCTTT. It yields the protein CASSYDPLMNTEAFF. Full variable domain (remainder filled in from reference TRBV5-1 and TRBJ1-1): KAGVTQTPRYLIKTRGQQVTLSCSPISGHRSVSWYQQTPGQGLQFLFEYFSETQRNKGNFPGRFSGRQFSNSRSEMNVSTLELGDSALYLCASSYDPLMNTEAFFGQGTRLTVV.

The rearrangement joins TRBV6-1 to TRBJ1-1, with no clear D. Germline CDR1 reads MNHNS; CDR2 reads SASEGT. The CDR3 extends over 14 amino acids. V gave up 8 bases and J gave up 1 base, with 14 bases separating them. DNA for the CDR3: TGTGCCAGCGGCCAAGACGGGAGGAACACTGAAGCTTTCTTT. Translated: CASGQDGRNTEAFF.

This clonotype was seen repeatedly, ten times or more. The chain has TRBV7-8 and TRBJ1-5; D remains unclear. The germline V gene encodes CDR1 SGHVS and CDR2 FQNEAQ. This CDR3 contains 15 residues. V lost 3 bases, J lost 3 bases, and 12 bases lay in between. The CDR3 protein is CASSFRNQINQPQHF. The CDR3 nucleotides read TGTGCCAGCAGCTTTCGTAATCAGATCAATCAGCCCCAGCATTTT.

This clonotype has a count of ten or more. The chain employs TRBV3-1 and TRBJ2-7, with D maybe TRBD2 (7 bases). The V end was cut by 0 bases, the J end by 2 bases, with 14 bases between. CDR1 is LGHDT, CDR2 YNNKEL, per germline (reference sequence). This CDR3 region has 16 residues. The CDR3 bases are TGTGCCAGCAGCCAAGATCCGGGGGGCAACCCCTACGAGCAGTACTTC. Protein sequence: CASSQDPGGNPYEQYF.

This clonotype was recorded many times. This chain joins TRBV6-2 or TRBV6-3 and TRBJ2-6; no clear D. Germline loops: CDR1 MNHEY, CDR2 SVGEGT. The CDR3 spans 20 residues. Trimming took off 0 bases at V and 0 bases at J, with 18 bases between the two ends. The CDR3 loop reads CASSYSRVRPVASGANVLTF. The CDR3 nucleotides read TGTGCCAGCAGTTACTCCCGGGTTAGGCCAGTAGCCTCTGGGGCCAACGTCCTGACTTTC.

The sample holds many counts of this clonotype. The chain combines TRBV19 with TRBJ1-1, with D hard to call. Trimming took 4 bases from V and 4 from J, leaving 13 bases between them. There are 14 residues in the CDR3. Germline V gene lookup returns CDR1 LNHDA and CDR2 SQIVND (reference sequence). The CDR3 sequence is CASSTQARSTEAFF. The CDR3 bases are TGTGCCAGTAGTACCCAGGCGCGAAGCACTGAAGCTTTCTTT. Based on the CDR3 plus reference TRBV19 and TRBJ1-1, the full variable domain is DGGITQSPKYLFRKEGQNVTLSCEQNLNHDAMYWYRQDPGQGLRLIYYSQIVNDFQKGDIAEGYSVSREKKESFPLTVTSAQKNPTAFYLCASSTQARSTEAFFGQGTRLTVV.

The chain combines TRBV6-2 or TRBV6-3 with TRBJ2-7; D gene uncertain. The germline gives CDR1 MNHEY, CDR2 SVGEGT. The CDR3 is made up of 13 amino acids. The ends were cut back, 7 bases at V and 3 bases at J, with 13 bases in the middle. The CDR3 here is CASTDGAIYEQYF. CDR3 nucleotides: TGTGCCAGCACGGACGGAGCCATCTACGAGCAGTACTTC.

This clonotype was detected many times. The gene calls are TRBV7-2 and TRBJ2-7; 10 positions match TRBD2. Germline V gene lookup returns CDR1 SGHTA and CDR2 FQGNSA. The CDR3 has 14 residues. Trimming removed 3 bases from V and 5 bases from J; junction bases left unmatched: 4. The chain's CDR3 is CASSLGTSVHEQYF. Here the CDR3 DNA reads TGTGCCAGCAGCTTGGGGACTAGCGTCCACGAGCAGTACTTC.

This clonotype occurred many times. The chain recombines TRBV7-9 with TRBJ2-2; TRBD1 agrees at 7 bases. The germline gives CDR1 SEHNR, CDR2 FQNEAQ (reference sequence). The V gene end was trimmed by 10 bases and the J gene end by 5 bases; junction bases not matched to a gene: 13. This CDR3 contains 15 residues. As DNA, the CDR3 is TGTGCCATACCAAAGGGGGCCAGACGGACCGGGGAGCTGTTTTTT. Protein sequence: CAIPKGARRTGELFF.

This clonotype appeared many times. The V gene is TRBV18, the J gene TRBJ1-6; weak D call: TRBD1 (5 bases). CDR3 size: 17 residues. Germline CDR1 and CDR2: KGHSH and LQKENI. The ends were cut back, 0 bases at V and 5 bases at J, with 14 bases in the middle. DNA of the CDR3: TGTGCCAGCTCACCACCGCAGGGCTCTACCGATAATTCACCCCTCCACTTT. This codes for CASSPPQGSTDNSPLHF.

This clonotype was seen only once. The V call is TRBV12-3 or TRBV12-4, the J call TRBJ2-7; D gene ambiguous. V was pared by 3 bases and J by 5 bases, with 11 bases between. The CDR3 has 13 residues. CDR3 amino acids: CASSFLGTHEQYF. The CDR3 nucleotides read TGTGCCAGCAGTTTCCTAGGAACCCACGAGCAGTACTTC.

This clonotype showed up many times. V usage is TRBV18 and J usage is TRBJ1-1; D not certain. The CDR3 length is 15 residues. The V gene's germline CDR1 is KGHSH and CDR2 LQKENI. The V end lost 0 bases, the J end lost 11 bases, and 19 bases lay between the germline ends. The CDR3 here is CASSPPSAPQAVAFF. The CDR3 DNA reads as TGTGCCAGCTCACCACCGTCGGCACCGCAGGCCGTTGCTTTCTTT.

This clonotype has at least ten counts. This chain connects TRBV20-1 to TRBJ2-7; D ambiguous. In germline, CDR1 is DFQATT, CDR2 SNEGSKA (reference sequence). Trimming cost V 1 base and J 7 bases, with 14 bases left between them. There are 13 residues in the CDR3. CDR3 DNA: TGCAGTGCTAGAGGTGGTTTTAGTAGGGAGCAGTACTTC. This codes for CSARGGFSREQYF.

The chain joins TRBV7-9 to TRBJ1-5; no firm D call. The CDR3 loop spans 13 amino acids. V gave up 2 bases and J gave up 5 bases, with 7 bases separating them. CDR1 SEHNR and CDR2 FQNEAQ come from the germline V gene (reference sequence). CDR3 sequence: CASSLSADQPQHF. The CDR3, as DNA: TGTGCCAGCAGCTTAAGTGCGGATCAGCCCCAGCATTTT.